Below, 6 T cell receptor beta chains from the same sample are listed, as sequenced in a study of blood T cell repertoires in COVID-19. Assay: immunoSEQ multiplex PCR; the TCRdb copy retains only in-frame clones and omits some. The table lists 60,000 to 70,000 clones, about 82% of them singletons. Input material: peripheral blood. The receptors shown here come from a human donor in a cohort sampled during active COVID-19.

This clone appeared once. The V and J genes are TRBV5-1 and TRBJ2-2; 9 nucleotides line up with TRBD1. Germline V gene lookup returns CDR1 SGHRS and CDR2 YFSETQ. The CDR3 loop spans 16 amino acids. V lost 4 bases to trimming and J lost 4 bases; unmatched junction nucleotides: 8. The CDR3 DNA is TGCGCCAGCAGCACCCCGGGACAGGGTGGCACCGGGGAGCTGTTTTTT. As protein: CASSTPGQGGTGELFF.

V is TRBV21-1 and J is TRBJ1-2; TRBD1 reflects the table's D call only, with no check against the DNA. TRBV21-1 counts as a pseudogene. This CDR3 region has 13 residues. For the CDR3, the DNA is TGTGCCAGCACACAGGGAGCTAACTATGGCTACACCTTC. Protein product: CASTQGANYGYTF.

The chain is built from TRBV9 and TRBJ1-2; 10 nucleotides line up with TRBD1. J lost 10 bases, V lost 4 bases, and 16 bases had no gene match. The CDR3 totals 16 residues. Germline CDR1 reads SGDLS; CDR2 reads YYNGEE. CDR3 nucleotides: TGTGCCAGCAGCCGGGGACAGGGGACATTATCAGGGGACTACACCTTC. Protein: CASSRGQGTLSGDYTF.

The rearrangement joins TRBV5-4 to TRBJ1-1; D not certain. CDR1 is SGHNT, CDR2 YYREEE, per germline (reference sequence). Trimming stripped 5 bases from V and 5 bases from J, with 10 bases between. The length of the CDR3 is 12 residues. The CDR3 is CASRLPNTEAFF. CDR3 coding DNA: TGTGCCAGCAGACTCCCGAATACTGAAGCTTTCTTT.

A single count supports this clone. The chain couples TRBV6-5 to TRBJ2-2, with D maybe TRBD1 (6 bases). Germline loops: CDR1 MNHEY, CDR2 SVGAGI. V was pared by 7 bases and J by 5 bases, with 14 bases between. This CDR3 comprises 14 residues. The CDR3 bases are TGTGCCAGCATGAAACAGGGAGCGACCGGGGAGCTGTTTTTT. It codes for CASMKQGATGELFF.

The V and J genes are TRBV5-1 and TRBJ1-2; 10 bases fit TRBD1. V lost 0 bases, J lost 5 bases, and 4 bases stayed unmatched. The CDR3 covers 15 residues. Germline CDR1 and CDR2: SGHRS and YFSETQ. CDR3 bases: TGCGCCAGCAGCTTGGACGGACAGGGGGGTTATGGCTACACCTTC. Its protein is CASSLDGQGGYGYTF.